Listed here are 4 T cell receptor beta chains from one sample, sequenced in a study of T-cell reconstitution after alpha-beta-depleted transplantation in children. During its preparation, the TCRbeta library received unique molecular identifiers. In TCRdb, the PCR reads were re-called with MiXCR into one record per CDR3 protein. The data hold about 500,000 distinct CDR3 sequences, with 30% to 35% observed a single time. Sequenced here: PBMCs from the stem cell graft donor, sampled from the stem cell graft. These receptors were collected from a human donor who donated a stem cell graft to a child with aplastic anemia.

J is TRBJ2-2 and V is TRBV7-3; 11 bases fit TRBD1. The J segment lost 3 bases and the V segment lost 5 bases, leaving 5 bases of the junction unmatched. CDR1 and CDR2 from the germline V gene are SGHTA and FQGTGA. The CDR3 runs 16 residues. The CDR3 is CASSPGTGGDTGELFF. CDR3 DNA: TGTGCCAGCAGCCCCGGGACAGGGGGGGACACCGGGGAGCTGTTTTTT.

The gene calls are TRBV4-3 and TRBJ1-4; D uncertain. V gave up 0 bases and J gave up 8 bases, with 7 bases separating them. The germline V gene encodes CDR1 LGHNA and CDR2 YSLEER. The CDR3 has 13 residues. The CDR3 reads CASSQDRREKLFF. The CDR3 coding sequence is TGCGCCAGCAGCCAAGATCGGCGGGAAAAACTGTTTTTT.

The chain couples TRBV7-8 to TRBJ1-5; 9 nucleotides align to TRBD1. J gave up 9 bases and V 4 bases, and 10 bases lay outside the gene matches. Germline CDR1 is SGHVS and CDR2 is FQNEAQ. The CDR3 has 15 residues. CDR3 coding DNA: TGTGCCAGCAGCTCTACCGGGACAGGGCTCCGGCCCCAGCATTTT. This codes for CASSSTGTGLRPQHF.

This chain uses TRBV12-3 or TRBV12-4 with TRBJ2-2, with 7 bases identical to TRBD2. The CDR3 is made up of 15 amino acids. V gave up 3 bases and J gave up 7 bases; unmatched junction bases: 8. In nucleotides, the CDR3 is TGTGCCAGCAGTTTTTACGGGGGGACGAACGGGGAGCTGTTTTTT. Amino acid sequence: CASSFYGGTNGELFF.